This T cell receptor (beta chain) was recorded in a study of shared clonotypes between healthy human individuals. The sorted-subset replicate PCRs were given around 200 ng DNA, which is some 29,000 T cell genomes. Data came from immunoSEQ multiplex PCR; TCRdb stores just in-frame clones and leaves some out. The sample consists of under 600,000 clones, approximately 97% of them appearing once. Input material: naive CD4+ T cells sorted from blood. Noted subset: CD45RA+ positively selected. The receptor was isolated from a young woman in good health.

The CDR3 DNA sequence: TGTGCCAGCAGTGAACCCCCACCAGGGACGGGCTACAATGAGCAGTTCTTC. Its translation is CASSEPPPGTGYNEQFF. This sequence joins TRBV6-1 and TRBJ2-1; D possibly uses TRBD1 or TRBD2 (5 bases each). CDR1 and CDR2 from the germline V gene are MNHNS and SASEGT. The CDR3 extends over 17 amino acids. Trimming removed 2 bases at V and 3 bases at J, with 17 bases between.